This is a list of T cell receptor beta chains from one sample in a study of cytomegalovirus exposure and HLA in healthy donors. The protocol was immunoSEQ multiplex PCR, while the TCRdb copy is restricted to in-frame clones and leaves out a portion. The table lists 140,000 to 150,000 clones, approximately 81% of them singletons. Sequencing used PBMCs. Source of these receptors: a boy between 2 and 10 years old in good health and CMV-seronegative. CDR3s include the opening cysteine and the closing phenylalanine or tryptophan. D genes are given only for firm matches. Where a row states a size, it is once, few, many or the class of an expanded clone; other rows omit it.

CASSLQGTGKNIQYF	TGTGCCAGCAGCTTACAAGGGACAGGCAAAAACATTCAGTACTTC	.	TRBD1	TRBJ2-4	TRBV7-8
CASSEWLVAGDLYEQYF	TGCGCCAGCAGTGAATGGTTGGTAGCGGGGGACCTCTACGAGCAGTACTTC	.	TRBD2	TRBJ2-7	TRBV10-2
CASSTGNSYNEQFF	TGTGCCAGCAGCACAGGGAACTCCTACAATGAGCAGTTCTTC	.	.	TRBJ2-1	TRBV9
CASSGLAGSTDTQYF	TGTGCCAGCAGTGGACTAGCGGGGAGCACAGATACGCAGTATTTT	.	TRBD2	TRBJ2-3	TRBV2
CASSLAGSGNTIYF	TGTGCCAGCAGTTTAGCGGGATCTGGAAACACCATATATTTT	.	.	TRBJ1-3	TRBV28
CASSSVGGEQYF	TGCGCCAGCAGCTCGGTCGGCGGGGAGCAGTACTTC	.	.	TRBJ2-7	TRBV5-1
CASSLRRRDHSYNEQFF	TGCGCCAGCAGCCTAAGGCGGCGGGACCATTCCTACAATGAGCAGTTCTTC	.	.	TRBJ2-1	TRBV4-3
CSCSDEQYF	TGCAGCTGTTCGGACGAGCAGTACTTC	.	.	TRBJ2-7	TRBV20-1
CASSAGDRRTNEQFF	TGTGCCAGCAGCGCAGGGGACAGACGAACCAATGAGCAGTTCTTC	.	TRBD1	TRBJ2-1	TRBV11-3
CASSNDRSSYEQYF	TGTGCCAGTAGTAACGACAGGAGCTCCTACGAGCAGTACTTC	.	.	TRBJ2-7	TRBV19
CASSSPGQGPYEQYF	TGTGCCAGCAGTTCGCCGGGACAGGGACCCTACGAGCAGTACTTC	.	TRBD1	TRBJ2-7	TRBV6-5
CASRMGGVGGYTF	TGTGCCAGCCGAATGGGCGGGGTAGGTGGCTACACCTTC	.	.	TRBJ1-2	TRBV6-1
CASSLADGTGDFEANVLTF	TGCGCCAGCAGCTTGGCCGACGGGACAGGGGATTTTGAAGCCAACGTCCTGACTTTC	.	TRBD1	TRBJ2-6	TRBV5-1
CASSEGLAGYSYNEQFF	TGCGCCAGCAGCGAGGGACTAGCGGGATACTCCTACAATGAGCAGTTCTTC	.	TRBD2	TRBJ2-1	TRBV5-1
CASSLASGVFYEQYF	TGTGCCAGCAGCTTAGCGTCAGGGGTATTCTACGAGCAGTACTTC	.	.	TRBJ2-7	TRBV7-9
CASSLGAATDTQYF	TGTGCCAGCAGCCTAGGGGCAGCCACAGATACGCAGTATTTT	.	.	TRBJ2-3	TRBV11-3
CATGTPGYEQFF	TGTGCCACCGGGACACCCGGGTATGAGCAGTTCTTC	.	.	TRBJ2-1	TRBV10-3
CASDEAGRGEKLFF	TGTGCCAGCGACGAGGCGGGGCGAGGGGAAAAACTGTTTTTT	.	.	TRBJ1-4	TRBV28
CASSPSLLRAYEQYF	TGTGCCAGCAGCCCTTCCCTACTTCGTGCCTACGAGCAGTACTTC	.	.	TRBJ2-7	TRBV4-2
CASSPDRVGTQYF	TGTGCCAGCAGCCCCGACAGGGTGGGGACCCAGTACTTC	once	TRBD1	TRBJ2-5	TRBV7-2
CASSATQGLDGYTF	TGTGCCAGCAGCGCAACACAGGGGTTGGATGGCTACACCTTC	.	TRBD1	TRBJ1-2	TRBV9
CATSSWRVTDTQYF	TGTGCCACCAGCAGTTGGAGGGTCACAGATACGCAGTATTTT	.	.	TRBJ2-3	TRBV15
CASSDPGGGAYNEQFF	TGTGCCAGCAGTGACCCGGGCGGGGGGGCATACAATGAGCAGTTCTTC	.	TRBD2	TRBJ2-1	TRBV25-1
CASSSGGPPFF	TGTGCCAGCAGCTCCGGGGGGCCACCGTTTTTT	.	.	TRBJ1-4	TRBV5-6
CSSSPQGLASTGELFF	TGTTCCAGCAGCCCTCAAGGACTAGCTTCGACCGGGGAGCTGTTTTTT	.	TRBD2	TRBJ2-2	TRBV7-9
CASSLVGTSDEQFF	TGTGCCAGCAGCTTAGTGGGGACTAGCGATGAGCAGTTCTTC	.	TRBD2	TRBJ2-1	TRBV7-2
CASSLGGRGYGYTF	TGTGCCAGCAGCTTGGGAGGGCGCGGCTATGGCTACACCTTC	.	.	TRBJ1-2	TRBV5-4
CASRLRGGTDTQYF	TGTGCCAGCAGACTAAGGGGGGGGACAGATACGCAGTATTTT	.	.	TRBJ2-3	TRBV5-4
CASKRGGPRDGYTF	TGTGCCAGCAAGAGAGGAGGTCCTAGGGATGGCTACACCTTC	.	.	TRBJ1-2	TRBV21-1
CASRRSAGGRTEAFF	TGTGCCAGCAGACGTTCCGCAGGGGGAAGGACTGAAGCTTTCTTT	.	TRBD1	TRBJ1-1	TRBV2
CASSPAGPTNEKLFF	TGTGCCAGCAGCCCCGCAGGGCCAACTAATGAAAAACTGTTTTTT	.	.	TRBJ1-4	TRBV11-2
CASSSRRQTETGELFF	TGTGCCAGCAGTTCACGGAGACAGACGGAGACGGGTGAACTGTTTTTT	.	.	TRBJ1-4	TRBV28
CASSIVIGQGPYEQYF	TGTGCCAGTAGTATAGTGATAGGACAGGGCCCCTACGAGCAGTACTTC	.	TRBD1	TRBJ2-7	TRBV19
CASSLYRGLGETQYF	TGTGCCAGCAGCTTATACAGGGGGCTAGGAGAGACCCAGTACTTC	.	TRBD1	TRBJ2-5	TRBV7-2
CASSSGGDRGFQYF	TGCGCCAGCAGCTCGGGGGGTGACAGAGGGTTTCAGTACTTC	once	TRBD2	TRBJ2-4	TRBV5-1
CASRGDRGRWTEAFF	TGTGCCAGCAGGGGGGACAGGGGCCGATGGACTGAAGCTTTCTTT	once	TRBD1	TRBJ1-1	TRBV6-5
CASRGQGRAQPQHF	TGTGCCAGCAGAGGACAGGGGAGAGCTCAGCCCCAGCATTTT	.	TRBD1	TRBJ1-5	TRBV28
CASKTQGPGELFF	TGTGCCAGCAAAACACAGGGGCCCGGGGAGCTGTTTTTT	.	TRBD1	TRBJ2-2	TRBV6-5
CASSTTSGRHPVPQETQYF	TGTGCCAGCAGCACCACTAGCGGGAGGCACCCCGTGCCCCAAGAGACCCAGTACTTC	.	TRBD2	TRBJ2-5	TRBV11-3
CASGLPRLFGGGTEAFF	TGTGCTAGTGGTTTGCCTCGCCTGTTTGGGGGGGGTACTGAAGCTTTCTTT	once	.	TRBJ1-1	TRBV12-5
CASRRDSHYEQYF	TGTGCCAGCAGGCGGGACAGCCACTACGAGCAGTACTTC	.	.	TRBJ2-7	TRBV27
CASGGQGDYYGYTF	TGTGCCAGCGGGGGACAGGGGGATTACTATGGCTACACCTTC	.	TRBD1	TRBJ1-2	TRBV7-9
CAISRTGQNNYGYTF	TGTGCCATCAGTAGGACAGGCCAAAACAACTATGGCTACACCTTC	.	TRBD1	TRBJ1-2	TRBV10-3
CASSMHQVRPQHF	TGTGCCAGCAGTATGCATCAAGTCAGGCCCCAGCATTTT	.	.	TRBJ1-5	TRBV28
CSISGGAGYTF	TGCAGCATATCAGGGGGCGCGGGCTACACCTTC	once	TRBD1	TRBJ1-2	TRBV29-1
CASSFGGDYGYTF	TGTGCCAGCAGTTTCGGGGGTGACTATGGCTACACCTTC	.	.	TRBJ1-2	TRBV27
CASTRTGGDNYGYTF	TGTGCCAGCACCCGGACAGGGGGCGATAACTATGGCTACACCTTC	.	TRBD1	TRBJ1-2	TRBV6-5